The T cell receptor beta chain under discussion was sequenced for a study of molecular identifiers for immune sequencing clone quantification. General observations from the study: Spike-in Jurkat TCR RNA from a single cell reportedly registered among around 1 million naive cells.

Using its own MiXCR run on the PCR reads, TCRdb lists one record per CDR3 protein. The sample has 75,000 to 100,000 distinct CDR3 sequences; roughly 19% are singletons. This clonotype showed up many times. Its antigen is not identified. CDR3 length: 11 residues. The V end lost 5 bases, the J end lost 7 bases, and 9 bases lay between the germline ends. Germline loops: CDR1 LGHDT, CDR2 YNNKEL (reference sequence). What was sequenced was naive CD8+ T cells from blood, with Jurkat cell RNA spiked in. Subset given: FACS-sorted CD8+CD4-CCR7+CD45RA+ naive T cells. The chain links TRBV3-1 to TRBJ2-7; perhaps TRBD1 as D (6 bases). The sequence was collected from a human donor in good health. Some libraries in this study had Jurkat cell RNA spiked in. The CDR3 spells CASSSTGEQYF. Here the CDR3 DNA reads TGTGCCAGCAGCTCAACAGGGGAGCAGTACTTC.